This T cell receptor (beta chain) was obtained from a study of cytomegalovirus exposure and HLA in healthy donors. Overall study: Earlier results showed roughly 120 million unique TCR beta sequences derived from approximately 180 million T cells. Study findings and constraints: Presence/absence results assume similar sequencing depth per donor, which may not hold. 164 TCR beta chains were listed as cytomegalovirus-associated. A later analysis reported that several of the most significant clusters appeared to be linked to common viral pathogens, among them Epstein-Barr virus.

V gave up 3 bases and J gave up 6 bases, with 6 bases separating them. Looked up from germline, CDR1 is MNHEY and CDR2 is SMNVEV (reference sequence). The CDR3 loop spans 12 amino acids. The PCR had 60 Vbeta and 13 Jbeta primers. Profiled with immunoSEQ multiplex PCR; TCRdb holds only in-frame clones, not every one. Here the sample spans around 99,000 clones, 81% being singletons. Note on this clone: What it recognizes is unknown.

Sequences were obtained from PBMCs. This chain uses TRBV27 with TRBJ1-5; D ambiguous. The source of this sequence is a young man in good health and CMV-seronegative. DNA for the CDR3: TGTGCCAGCAGTTTCCGTATTCAGCCCCAGCATTTT. It codes for CASSFRIQPQHF.